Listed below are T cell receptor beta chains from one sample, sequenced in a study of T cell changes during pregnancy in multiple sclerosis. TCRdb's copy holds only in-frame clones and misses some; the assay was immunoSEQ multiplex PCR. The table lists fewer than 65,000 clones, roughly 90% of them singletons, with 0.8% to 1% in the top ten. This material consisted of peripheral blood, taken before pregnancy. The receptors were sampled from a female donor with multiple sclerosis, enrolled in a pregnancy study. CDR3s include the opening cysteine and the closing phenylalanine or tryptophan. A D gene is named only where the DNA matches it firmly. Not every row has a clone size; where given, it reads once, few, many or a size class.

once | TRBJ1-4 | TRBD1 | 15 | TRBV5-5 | CASSDLRGQGEKLFF | TGTGCCAGCAGCGATCTTCGGGGACAGGGGGAAAAACTGTTTTTT
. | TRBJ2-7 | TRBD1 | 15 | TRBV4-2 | CASSQETGASYEQYF | TGTGCCAGCAGCCAAGAGACAGGGGCCTCCTACGAGCAGTACTTC
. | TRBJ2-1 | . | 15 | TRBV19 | CASTPMGSLADEQFF | TGTGCCAGTACCCCCATGGGGAGCCTAGCCGATGAGCAGTTCTTC
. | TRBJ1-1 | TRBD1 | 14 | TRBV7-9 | CASSSQGAYTEAFF | TGTGCCAGCAGTTCTCAGGGGGCATACACTGAAGCTTTCTTT
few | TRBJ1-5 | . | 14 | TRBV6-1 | CASSEIGDNQPQHF | TGTGCCAGCAGTGAAATCGGGGACAATCAGCCCCAGCATTTT
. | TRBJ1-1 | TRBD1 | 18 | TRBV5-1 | CASSLYPDRSNMNTEAFF | TGCGCCAGCAGCTTGTACCCGGACAGGTCGAATATGAACACTGAAGCTTTCTTT
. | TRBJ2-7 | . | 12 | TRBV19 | CASSDGNYEQYF | TGTGCCAGTAGTGACGGGAACTACGAGCAGTACTTC
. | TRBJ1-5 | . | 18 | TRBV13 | CASSLVRGGVKGNQPQHF | TGTGCCAGCAGCTTAGTTAGGGGGGGTGTAAAGGGCAATCAGCCCCAGCATTTT
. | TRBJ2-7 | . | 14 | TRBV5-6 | CASSWTEIYYEQYF | TGTGCCAGCAGCTGGACAGAGATTTACTACGAGCAGTACTTC
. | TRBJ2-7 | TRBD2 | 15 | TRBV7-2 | CASSSLAGILYEQYF | TGTGCCAGCAGCTCACTAGCGGGGATACTCTACGAGCAGTACTTC
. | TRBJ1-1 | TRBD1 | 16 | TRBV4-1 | CASSQLNRGTGTEAFF | TGCGCCAGCAGCCAACTAAACAGGGGAACGGGTACTGAAGCTTTCTTT
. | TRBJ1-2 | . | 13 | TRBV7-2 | CASTSETPHGYTF | TGTGCCAGCACCTCGGAGACCCCCCATGGCTACACCTTC
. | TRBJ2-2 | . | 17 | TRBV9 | CASSVNRQLANTGELFF | TGTGCCAGCAGCGTAAATAGACAACTCGCGAACACCGGGGAGCTGTTTTTT
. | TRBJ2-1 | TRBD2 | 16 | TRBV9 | CASSLDQRGGRNEQFF | TGTGCCAGCAGCTTAGACCAGCGGGGGGGCAGGAATGAGCAGTTCTTC
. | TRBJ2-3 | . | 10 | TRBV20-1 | CSAAEDTQYF | TGCAGTGCTGCGGAGGATACGCAGTATTTT
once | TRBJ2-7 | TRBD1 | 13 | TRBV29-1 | CSVETGGRYEQYF | TGCAGCGTTGAGACAGGGGGTCGGTACGAGCAGTACTTC
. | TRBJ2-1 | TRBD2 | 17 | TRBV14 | CASSQDRAGAFYNEQFF | TGTGCCAGCAGCCAAGATCGAGCGGGGGCCTTCTACAATGAGCAGTTCTTC